This passage covers 8 T cell receptor beta chains from one sample sequenced in a study of blood T cell repertoires in COVID-19. Produced via immunoSEQ multiplex PCR; TCRdb's table is partial and in-frame only. The profile shows 65,000 or so clones, more than 80% of them singletons. Input material: peripheral blood. Receptors originate from a man older than 75 with acute or convalescent COVID-19.

This chain connects TRBV5-1 to TRBJ2-3, with 9 bases identical to TRBD1. The CDR3 loop spans 13 amino acids. J gave up 7 bases and V 4 bases, and 4 bases lay outside the gene matches. Germline V gene lookup returns CDR1 SGHRS and CDR2 YFSETQ. CDR3 amino acids: CASSRDRVYTQYF. The CDR3 DNA reads as TGCGCCAGCAGCCGGGACAGGGTATATACGCAGTATTTT.

The V gene is TRBV18, the J gene TRBJ1-2; 8 bases are shared with TRBD1. This CDR3 contains 15 residues. V lost 3 bases, J lost 6 bases, and 9 bases stayed unmatched. Germline lookup yields CDR1 KGHSH and CDR2 LQKENI. As DNA, the CDR3 is TGTGCCAGCTCACCTCAGGGGGGACAGGCGGATGGCTACACCTTC. As protein: CASSPQGGQADGYTF.

The chain carries TRBV18 and TRBJ2-5; TRBD2 agrees at 10 bases. Trimming cost V 3 bases and J 4 bases; bases outside gene matches: 8. The CDR3 covers 16 residues. Germline CDR1 KGHSH, CDR2 LQKENI. CDR3 nucleotide sequence: TGTGCCAGCTCACCCAACAGCGGGGGGGACGGAGAGACCCAGTACTTC. It specifies CASSPNSGGDGETQYF.

A single count supports this clone. The gene calls are TRBV7-8 and TRBJ1-1, with D unclear. The CDR3 is 12 amino acids. In germline, CDR1 is SGHVS, CDR2 FQNEAQ. V was clipped by 2 bases and J by 5 bases, with 6 bases between them. The CDR3 region has the DNA TGTGCCAGCAGCTTACGGGGAACTGAAGCTTTCTTT. Its translation is CASSLRGTEAFF.

This chain links TRBV5-1 with TRBJ2-5; 10 bases agree with TRBD2. V lost 3 bases and J lost 1; bases outside the gene matches: 6. Germline values: CDR1 SGHRS, CDR2 YFSETQ. There are 16 residues in the CDR3. The DNA for the CDR3 is TGCGCCAGCAGCTGGAGGGCTAGCGGGAGCCAAGAGACCCAGTACTTC. It encodes CASSWRASGSQETQYF.

This clone has a single count. The chain uses TRBV7-9 and TRBJ2-1; 8 nucleotides match TRBD2. Trimming took 4 bases from V and 5 from J; bases not matched to a gene: 13. The length of the CDR3 is 17 residues. CDR1 is SEHNR, CDR2 FQNEAQ, per germline (reference sequence). In DNA, the CDR3 is TGTGCCAGCAGCTCAACTTTTCTAGCGGGTTACGACAATGAGCAGTTCTTC. As protein: CASSSTFLAGYDNEQFF.

The chain links TRBV24-1 to TRBJ2-5; 8 bases match TRBD2. This CDR3 is built from 15 residues. Germline V gene lookup returns CDR1 KGHDR and CDR2 SFDVKD. Unmatched junction bases numbered 6, after V lost 6 bases and J lost 1 base. As DNA, the CDR3 is TGTGCCACCAGTCCCGGGAGGGGCAGCCAAGAGACCCAGTACTTC. Amino acid sequence: CATSPGRGSQETQYF.

This clone occurred a few times. This chain joins TRBV27 and TRBJ1-5; 9 bases fit TRBD1. The CDR3 spans 16 residues. Per germline, CDR1 MNHEY and CDR2 SMNVEV (reference sequence). V shed 5 bases, J shed 4 bases, and the junction held 9 bases outside the gene matches. In DNA, the CDR3 is TGTGCCAGCAGTCAGTCGACAGGGGGAGGAAATCAGCCCCAGCATTTT. It encodes CASSQSTGGGNQPQHF.